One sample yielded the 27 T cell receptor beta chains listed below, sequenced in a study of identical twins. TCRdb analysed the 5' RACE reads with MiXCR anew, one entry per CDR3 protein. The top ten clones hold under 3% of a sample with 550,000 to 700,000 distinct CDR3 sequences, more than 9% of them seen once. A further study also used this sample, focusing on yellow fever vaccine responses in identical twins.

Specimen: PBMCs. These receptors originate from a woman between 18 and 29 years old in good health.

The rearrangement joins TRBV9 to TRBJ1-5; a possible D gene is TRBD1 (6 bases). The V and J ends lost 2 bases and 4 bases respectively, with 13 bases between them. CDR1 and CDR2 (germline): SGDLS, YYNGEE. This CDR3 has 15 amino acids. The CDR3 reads CASSVDTGRNQPQHF. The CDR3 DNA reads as TGTGCCAGCAGCGTCGACACAGGGCGGAATCAGCCCCAGCATTTT.

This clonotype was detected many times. The CDR3 here is CSATNRDRSYEQYF. The CDR3 region has the DNA TGCAGTGCCACTAACCGGGACAGGTCCTACGAGCAGTACTTC. J is TRBJ2-7 and V is TRBV20-1; 8 nucleotides match TRBD1. Looked up from germline, CDR1 is DFQATT and CDR2 is SNEGSKA (reference sequence). J was trimmed by 1 base and V by 6 bases; bases with no gene match: 8. This CDR3 contains 14 residues.

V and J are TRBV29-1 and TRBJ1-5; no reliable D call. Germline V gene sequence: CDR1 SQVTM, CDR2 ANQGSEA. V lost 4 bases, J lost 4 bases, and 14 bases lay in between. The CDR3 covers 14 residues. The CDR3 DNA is TGCAGCGTTGGTGGCGTCTCTGGGAATCAGCCCCAGCATTTT. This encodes CSVGGVSGNQPQHF.

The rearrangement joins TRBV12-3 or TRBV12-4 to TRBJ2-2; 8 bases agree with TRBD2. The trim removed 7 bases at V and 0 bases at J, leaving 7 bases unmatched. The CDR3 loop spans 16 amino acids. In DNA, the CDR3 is TGTGCCAGCACCGGAGCGGGGGCGACGAACACCGGGGAGCTGTTTTTT. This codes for CASTGAGATNTGELFF.

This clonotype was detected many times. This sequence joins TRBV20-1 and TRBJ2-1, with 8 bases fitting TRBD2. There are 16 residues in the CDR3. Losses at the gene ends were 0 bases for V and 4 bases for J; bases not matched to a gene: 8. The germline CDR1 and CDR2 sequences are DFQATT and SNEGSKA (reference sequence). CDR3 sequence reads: CSARDFVAGFYNEQFF. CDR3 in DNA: TGCAGTGCTAGAGATTTTGTAGCGGGGTTTTACAATGAGCAGTTCTTC.

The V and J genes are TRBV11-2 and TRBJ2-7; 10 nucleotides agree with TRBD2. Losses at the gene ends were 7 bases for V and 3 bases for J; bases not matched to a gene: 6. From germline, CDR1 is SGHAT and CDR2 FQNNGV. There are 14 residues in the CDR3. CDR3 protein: CASNPAGGVYEQYF. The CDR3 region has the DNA TGTGCCAGCAACCCAGCGGGAGGGGTCTACGAGCAGTACTTC.

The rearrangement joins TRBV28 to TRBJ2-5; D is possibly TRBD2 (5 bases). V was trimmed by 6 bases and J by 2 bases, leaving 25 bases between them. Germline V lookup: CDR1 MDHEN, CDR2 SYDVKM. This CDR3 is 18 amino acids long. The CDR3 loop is CASSTNWPKTTQQETQYF. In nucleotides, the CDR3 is TGTGCCAGCAGCACCAATTGGCCGAAGACTACACAACAAGAGACCCAGTACTTC.

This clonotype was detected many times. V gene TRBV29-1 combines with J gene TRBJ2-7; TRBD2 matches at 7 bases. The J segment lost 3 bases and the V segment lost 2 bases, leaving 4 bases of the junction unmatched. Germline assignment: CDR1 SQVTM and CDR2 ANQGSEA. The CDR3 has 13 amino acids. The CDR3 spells CSVELAEVYEQYF. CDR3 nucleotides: TGCAGCGTTGAACTAGCGGAGGTCTACGAGCAGTACTTC.

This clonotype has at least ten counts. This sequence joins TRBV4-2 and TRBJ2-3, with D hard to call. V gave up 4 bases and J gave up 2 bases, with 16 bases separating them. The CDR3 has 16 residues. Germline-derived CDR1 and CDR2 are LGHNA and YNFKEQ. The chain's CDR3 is CASSRWERLNTDTQYF. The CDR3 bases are TGTGCCAGCAGCCGCTGGGAACGGCTCAACACAGATACGCAGTATTTT.

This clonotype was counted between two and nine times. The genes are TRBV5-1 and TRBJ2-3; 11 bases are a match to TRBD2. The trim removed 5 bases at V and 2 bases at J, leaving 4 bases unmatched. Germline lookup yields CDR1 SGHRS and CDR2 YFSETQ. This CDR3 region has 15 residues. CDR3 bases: TGCGCCAGCAGAGAACTAGCGGGGGCCACAGATACGCAGTATTTT. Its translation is CASRELAGATDTQYF.

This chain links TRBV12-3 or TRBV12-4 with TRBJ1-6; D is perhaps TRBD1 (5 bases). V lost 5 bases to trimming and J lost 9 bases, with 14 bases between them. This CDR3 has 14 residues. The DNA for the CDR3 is TGTGCCAGCAGTGCCGCAGGGAGGAGTTCACCCCTCCACTTT. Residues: CASSAAGRSSPLHF.

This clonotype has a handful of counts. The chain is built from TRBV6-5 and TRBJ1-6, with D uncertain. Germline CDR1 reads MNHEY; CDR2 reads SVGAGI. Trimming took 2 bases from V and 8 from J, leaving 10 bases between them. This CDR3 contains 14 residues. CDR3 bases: TGTGCCAGCAGTTACGCGGAAGGATATTCACCCCTCCACTTT. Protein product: CASSYAEGYSPLHF.

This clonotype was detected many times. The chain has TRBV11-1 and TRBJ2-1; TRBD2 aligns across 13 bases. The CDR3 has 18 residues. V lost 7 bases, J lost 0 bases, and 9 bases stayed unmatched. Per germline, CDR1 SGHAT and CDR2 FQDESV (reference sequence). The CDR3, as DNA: TGTGCCAGCATCCGGAAGGGACTAGCGGGAAGCTCCTACAATGAGCAGTTCTTC. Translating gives CASIRKGLAGSSYNEQFF. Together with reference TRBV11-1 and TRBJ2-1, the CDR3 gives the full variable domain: EAEVAQSPRYKITEKSQAVAFWCDPISGHATLYWYRQILGQGPELLVQFQDESVVDDSQLPKDRFSAERLKGVDSTLKIQPAELGDSAMYLCASIRKGLAGSSYNEQFFGPGTRLTVL.

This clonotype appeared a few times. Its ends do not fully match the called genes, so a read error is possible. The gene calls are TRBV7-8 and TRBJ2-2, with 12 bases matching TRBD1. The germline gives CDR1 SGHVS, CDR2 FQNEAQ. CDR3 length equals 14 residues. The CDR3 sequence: CARRWDRGHGELFF. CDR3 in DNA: TGTGCCCGCAGATGGGACAGGGGGCACGGGGAGCTGTTTTTT.

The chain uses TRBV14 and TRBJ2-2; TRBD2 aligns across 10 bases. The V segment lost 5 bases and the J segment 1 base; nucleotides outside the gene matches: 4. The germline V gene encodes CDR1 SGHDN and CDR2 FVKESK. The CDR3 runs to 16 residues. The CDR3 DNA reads TGTGCCAGCAGCAAAAGGACTAGCGGGAACACCGGGGAGCTGTTTTTT. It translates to CASSKRTSGNTGELFF.

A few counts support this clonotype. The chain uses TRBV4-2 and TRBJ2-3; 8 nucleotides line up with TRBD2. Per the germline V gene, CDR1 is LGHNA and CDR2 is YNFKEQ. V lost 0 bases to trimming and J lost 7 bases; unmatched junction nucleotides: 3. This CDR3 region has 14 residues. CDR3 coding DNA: TGTGCCAGCAGCCAAGATAGACTAGCGCATACGCAGTATTTT. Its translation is CASSQDRLAHTQYF.

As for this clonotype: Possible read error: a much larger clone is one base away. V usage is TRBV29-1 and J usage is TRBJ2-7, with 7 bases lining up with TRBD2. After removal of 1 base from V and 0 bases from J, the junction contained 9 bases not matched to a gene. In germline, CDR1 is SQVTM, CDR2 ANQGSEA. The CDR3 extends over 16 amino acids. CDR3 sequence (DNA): TGCAGCGTTGAAGGAGATTATACTAGCGTCTCCTACGAGCAGTACTTC. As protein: CSVEGDYTSVSYEQYF.

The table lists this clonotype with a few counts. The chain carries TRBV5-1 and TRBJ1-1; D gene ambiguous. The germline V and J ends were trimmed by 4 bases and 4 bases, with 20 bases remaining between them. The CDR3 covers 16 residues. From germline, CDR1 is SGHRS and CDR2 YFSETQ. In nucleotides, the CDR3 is TGCGCCAGCAGCCCCGGGAAGACCAGCGAGGGCACTGAAGCTTTCTTT. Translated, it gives CASSPGKTSEGTEAFF.

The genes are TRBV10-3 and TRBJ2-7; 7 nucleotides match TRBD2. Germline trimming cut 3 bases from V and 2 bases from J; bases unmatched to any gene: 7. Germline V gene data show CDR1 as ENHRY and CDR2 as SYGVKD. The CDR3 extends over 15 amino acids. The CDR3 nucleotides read TGTGCCATCAGTGATCGGAGCGGGGAAACCTACGAGCAGTACTTC. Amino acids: CAISDRSGETYEQYF.

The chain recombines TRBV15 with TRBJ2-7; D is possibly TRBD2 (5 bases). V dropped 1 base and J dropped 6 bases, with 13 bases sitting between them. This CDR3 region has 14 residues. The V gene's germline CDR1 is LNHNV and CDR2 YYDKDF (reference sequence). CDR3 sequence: CATSRAGLAREQYF. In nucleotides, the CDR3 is TGTGCCACCAGCAGAGCAGGCCTAGCTCGCGAGCAGTACTTC. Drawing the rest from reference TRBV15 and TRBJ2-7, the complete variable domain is DAMVIQNPRYQVTQFGKPVTLSCSQTLNHNVMYWYQQKSSQAPKLLFHYYDKDFNNEADTPDNFQSRRPNTSFCFLDIRSPGLGDTAMYLCATSRAGLAREQYFGPGTRLTVT.

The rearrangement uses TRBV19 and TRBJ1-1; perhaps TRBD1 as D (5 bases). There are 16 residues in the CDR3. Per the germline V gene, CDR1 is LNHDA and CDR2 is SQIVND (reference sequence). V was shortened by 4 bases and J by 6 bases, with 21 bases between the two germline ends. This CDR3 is CASSRISGGISAEAFF. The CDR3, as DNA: TGTGCCAGTAGTAGGATTTCCGGGGGGATATCGGCTGAAGCTTTCTTT.

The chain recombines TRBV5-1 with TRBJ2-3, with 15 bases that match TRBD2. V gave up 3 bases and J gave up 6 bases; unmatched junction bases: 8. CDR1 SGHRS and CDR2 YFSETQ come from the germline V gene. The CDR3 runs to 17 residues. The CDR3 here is CASSWGLAGGLTDTQYF. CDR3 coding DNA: TGCGCCAGCAGCTGGGGACTAGCGGGGGGCCTCACCGATACGCAGTATTTT.

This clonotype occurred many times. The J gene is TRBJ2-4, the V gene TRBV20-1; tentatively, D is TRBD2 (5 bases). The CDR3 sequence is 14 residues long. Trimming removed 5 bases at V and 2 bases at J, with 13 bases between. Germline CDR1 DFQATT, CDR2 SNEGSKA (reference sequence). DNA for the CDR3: TGCAGTGCTGGCCCCGGGAAGACCAAAAACATTCAGTACTTC. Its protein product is CSAGPGKTKNIQYF.

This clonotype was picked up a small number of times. This CDR3 reads CASSNQGSPGAYEQYF. The CDR3 DNA follows: TGTGCCAGCAGCAACCAAGGTTCTCCGGGGGCCTACGAGCAGTACTTC. The chain recombines TRBV27 with TRBJ2-7, with D possibly matching TRBD2 (6 bases). Germline-derived CDR1 and CDR2 are MNHEY and SMNVEV (reference sequence). CDR3 size: 16 residues. V gave up 6 bases and J gave up 2 bases, with 20 bases separating them.

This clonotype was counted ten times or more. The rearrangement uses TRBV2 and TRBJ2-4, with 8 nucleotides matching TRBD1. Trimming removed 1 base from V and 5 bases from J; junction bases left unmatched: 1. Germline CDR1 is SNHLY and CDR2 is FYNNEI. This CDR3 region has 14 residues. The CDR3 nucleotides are TGTGCCAGCAGTGAAGACAGGGGGGAAAACATTCAGTACTTC. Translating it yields CASSEDRGENIQYF.

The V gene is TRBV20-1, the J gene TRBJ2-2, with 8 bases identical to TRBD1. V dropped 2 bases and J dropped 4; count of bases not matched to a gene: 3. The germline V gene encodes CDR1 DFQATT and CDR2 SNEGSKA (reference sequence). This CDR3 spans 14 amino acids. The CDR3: CSARRTGITGELFF. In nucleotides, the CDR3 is TGCAGTGCTAGAAGGACAGGGATCACCGGGGAGCTGTTTTTT.

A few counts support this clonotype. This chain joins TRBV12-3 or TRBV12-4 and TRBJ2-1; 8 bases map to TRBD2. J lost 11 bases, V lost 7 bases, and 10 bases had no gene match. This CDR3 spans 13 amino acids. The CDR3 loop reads CASKPRTSRKQFF. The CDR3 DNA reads TGTGCCAGCAAACCTCGGACTAGCAGGAAGCAGTTCTTC.